This TCR beta chain was recorded in a study of PD-L1 blockade in urothelial cancer. Study-level findings and limits: Tumor-associated clones in blood expanded more at 3 weeks in durable-benefit patients.

This clone showed up just once. What it binds is unknown. Here immunoSEQ multiplex PCR was the method, and the copy in TCRdb shows in-frame clones only, minus some. This table holds about 30,000 clones, roughly 80% found once. Germline assignment: CDR1 ENHRY and CDR2 SYGVKD. V lost 5 bases, J lost 0 bases, and 11 bases lay in between. This CDR3 is built from 15 residues. The specimen was PBMCs, collected around atezolizumab (anti-PD-L1) treatment. The chain joins TRBV10-3 to TRBJ1-3, with D tentatively TRBD1 (6 bases). The sequence was collected from a man between 50 and 59 years old with urothelial cancer. The chain's CDR3 is CAISTGMGSGNTIYF. The CDR3 region has the DNA TGTGCCATCAGTACAGGGATGGGCTCTGGAAACACCATATATTTT.